These 8 T cell receptor beta chains share one sample of origin, sequenced in a study of CD8 T cells in ankylosing spondylitis. For these receptors, no antigen is known. TCRdb reprocessed the 5' RACE reads with MiXCR, giving one entry per CDR3 protein. The repertoire holds 750,000 to 850,000 distinct CDR3 sequences, with approximately 12% as singletons. Study-level findings and limits: In ankylosing spondylitis blood, a motif of eight highly homologous TCR beta variants appeared characteristic.

The sample was blood, either unsorted or a sorted T cell fraction (not recorded which). These TCRs come from a male donor with ankylosing spondylitis.

This clonotype was found a few times. This rearrangement joins TRBV7-2 to TRBJ1-2, with D possibly being TRBD1 (5 bases). CDR1 SGHTA and CDR2 FQGNSA come from the germline V gene. Trimming stripped 3 bases from V and 3 bases from J, with 14 bases between. This CDR3 spans 15 amino acids. The chain's CDR3 is CASSFSPGNDYGYTF. CDR3 nucleotide sequence: TGTGCCAGCAGCTTCTCACCAGGGAACGACTATGGCTACACCTTC. Full variable domain (rest looked up from reference TRBV7-2 and TRBJ1-2): GAGVSQSPSNKVTEKGKDVELRCDPISGHTALYWYRQSLGQGLEFLIYFQGNSAPDKSGLPSDRFSAERTGGSVSTLTIQRTQQEDSAVYLCASSFSPGNDYGYTFGSGTRLTVV.

The chain is built from TRBV29-1 and TRBJ2-7; 7 nucleotides match TRBD1. Germline loops: CDR1 SQVTM, CDR2 ANQGSEA. Losses at the gene ends were 4 bases for V and 4 bases for J; bases not matched to a gene: 4. This CDR3 spans 12 amino acids. The CDR3 loop reads CSVGTGVYEQYF. CDR3 in DNA: TGCAGCGTTGGGACAGGAGTGTACGAGCAGTACTTC.

V is TRBV20-1 and J is TRBJ2-2; D ambiguous. V was trimmed by 3 bases and J by 9 bases, leaving 11 bases between them. The length of the CDR3 is 12 residues. CDR1 is DFQATT and CDR2 is SNEGSKA in the germline V gene (reference sequence). CDR3 sequence reads: CSASRVTRELFF. The CDR3 coding sequence is TGCAGTGCTAGTCGGGTGACCAGGGAGCTGTTTTTT.

This clonotype was counted at least ten times. The CDR3 DNA reads as TGCGCCAGCAGCCAAGGGGACAGGATGGATGGCTACACCTTC. This codes for CASSQGDRMDGYTF. V is TRBV4-3 and J is TRBJ1-2, with TRBD1 matching 8 bases. The CDR3 is 14 residues long. CDR1 and CDR2 (germline): LGHNA, YSLEER. V lost 1 base, J lost 6 bases, and 4 bases stayed unmatched.

V gene TRBV7-3 combines with J gene TRBJ2-2; TRBD1 might be the D (6 bases). CDR1 is SGHTA, CDR2 FQGTGA, per germline. CDR3 size: 15 residues. Trimming took 4 bases from V and 7 from J, leaving 16 bases between them. The CDR3 sequence is CASSSHQGGDGELFF. CDR3 coding DNA: TGTGCCAGCAGCTCTCACCAAGGGGGTGACGGGGAGCTGTTTTTT.

A few counts support this clonotype. J is TRBJ1-5 and V is TRBV20-1; TRBD1 is a possible D gene (5 bases). The CDR3 consists of 13 residues. From germline, CDR1 is DFQATT and CDR2 SNEGSKA (reference sequence). The V end lost 2 bases, the J end lost 5 bases, and 10 bases lay between the germline ends. The CDR3 DNA sequence: TGCAGTGCTAGACCGGACATCCATCAGCCCCAGCATTTT. Encoded protein: CSARPDIHQPQHF.

This clonotype was picked up a small number of times. The V call is TRBV28, the J call TRBJ2-5; 7 positions match TRBD2. J lost 3 bases, V lost 5 bases, and 6 bases had no gene match. The length of the CDR3 is 14 residues. The germline V gene has CDR1 MDHEN and CDR2 SYDVKM. CDR3 amino acids: CASSPGTIKETQYF. CDR3 DNA: TGTGCCAGCAGTCCCGGGACTATCAAAGAGACCCAGTACTTC.

The V call is TRBV6-1, the J call TRBJ2-7, with 9 bases fitting TRBD1. The germline V gene has CDR1 MNHNS and CDR2 SASEGT. The CDR3 sequence is 17 residues long. V dropped 5 bases and J dropped 5; count of bases not matched to a gene: 16. CDR3 loop: CASSQLGGTGWKDEQYF. The CDR3 DNA reads as TGTGCCAGCAGTCAATTGGGGGGGACAGGGTGGAAGGACGAGCAGTACTTC.